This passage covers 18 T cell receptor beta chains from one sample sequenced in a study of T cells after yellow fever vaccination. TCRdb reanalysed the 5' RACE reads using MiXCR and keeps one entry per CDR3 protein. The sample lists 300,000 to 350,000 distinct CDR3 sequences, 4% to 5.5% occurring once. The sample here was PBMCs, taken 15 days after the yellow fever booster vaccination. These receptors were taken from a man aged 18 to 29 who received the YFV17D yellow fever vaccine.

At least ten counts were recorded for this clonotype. CDR3 loop: CATRGFYGYTF. In DNA form, the CDR3 reads TGTGCCACCAGGGGTTTCTATGGCTACACCTTC. This chain connects TRBV27 to TRBJ1-2; maybe TRBD1 (6 bases). The V gene lost 10 bases and the J gene lost 4 bases, with 10 bases spanning the gap. Germline V gene sequence: CDR1 MNHEY, CDR2 SMNVEV (reference sequence). This CDR3 comprises 11 residues.

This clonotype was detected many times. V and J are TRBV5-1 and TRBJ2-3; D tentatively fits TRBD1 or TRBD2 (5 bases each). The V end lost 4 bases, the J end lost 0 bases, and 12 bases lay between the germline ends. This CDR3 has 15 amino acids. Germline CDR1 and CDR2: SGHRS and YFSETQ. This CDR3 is CASSAGTGSTDTQYF. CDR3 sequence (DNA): TGCGCCAGCAGCGCCGGGACCGGCAGCACAGATACGCAGTATTTT.

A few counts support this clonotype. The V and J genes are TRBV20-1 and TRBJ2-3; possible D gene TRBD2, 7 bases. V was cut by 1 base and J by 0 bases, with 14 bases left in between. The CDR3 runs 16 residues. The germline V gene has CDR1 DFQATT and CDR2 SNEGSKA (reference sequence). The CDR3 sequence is CSARVAGGRSTDTQYF. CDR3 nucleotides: TGCAGTGCTAGAGTGGCCGGGGGGCGGAGCACAGATACGCAGTATTTT.

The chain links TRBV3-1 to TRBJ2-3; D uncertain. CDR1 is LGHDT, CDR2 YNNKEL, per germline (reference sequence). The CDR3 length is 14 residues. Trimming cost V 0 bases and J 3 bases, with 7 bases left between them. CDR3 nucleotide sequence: TGTGCCAGCAGCCAAGATTACGGTACAGATACGCAGTATTTT. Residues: CASSQDYGTDTQYF.

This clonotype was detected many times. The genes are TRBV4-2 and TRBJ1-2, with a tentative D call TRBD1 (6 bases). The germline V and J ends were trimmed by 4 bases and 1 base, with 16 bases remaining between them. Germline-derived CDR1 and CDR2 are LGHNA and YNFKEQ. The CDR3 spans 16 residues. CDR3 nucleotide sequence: TGTGCCAGCAGCCTCCCCTACAGGGAAGGTAACTATGGCTACACCTTC. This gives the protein CASSLPYREGNYGYTF.

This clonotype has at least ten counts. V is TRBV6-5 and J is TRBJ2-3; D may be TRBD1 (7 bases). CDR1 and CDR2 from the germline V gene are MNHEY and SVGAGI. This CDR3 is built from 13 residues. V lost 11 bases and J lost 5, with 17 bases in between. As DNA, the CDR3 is TGTGCCGCAAGAAGACAGGGAGGAGATACGCAGTATTTT. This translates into CAARRQGGDTQYF.

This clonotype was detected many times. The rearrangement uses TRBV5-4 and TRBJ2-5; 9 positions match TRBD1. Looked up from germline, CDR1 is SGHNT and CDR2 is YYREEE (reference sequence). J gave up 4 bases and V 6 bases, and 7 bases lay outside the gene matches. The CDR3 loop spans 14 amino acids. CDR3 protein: CASTKQGAGETQYF. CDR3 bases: TGTGCCAGCACCAAACAGGGGGCGGGAGAGACCCAGTACTTC.

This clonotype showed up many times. DNA of the CDR3: TGCAGTGCTAGAGACCGACAGGGGGGTGCCTACGAGCAGTACGTC. This translates into CSARDRQGGAYEQYV. The V call is TRBV20-1, the J call TRBJ2-7; TRBD1 aligns across 9 bases. The CDR3 loop spans 15 amino acids. Germline assignment: CDR1 DFQATT and CDR2 SNEGSKA (reference sequence). The V segment lost 0 bases and the J segment 2 bases; nucleotides outside the gene matches: 5.

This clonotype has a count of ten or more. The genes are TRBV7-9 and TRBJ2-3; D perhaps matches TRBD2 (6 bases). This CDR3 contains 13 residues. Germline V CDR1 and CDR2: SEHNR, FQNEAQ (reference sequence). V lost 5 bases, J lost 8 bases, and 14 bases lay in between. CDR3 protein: CASSPGLGGTQYF. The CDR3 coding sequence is TGTGCCAGCAGCCCTGGGCTGGGAGGTACGCAGTATTTT.

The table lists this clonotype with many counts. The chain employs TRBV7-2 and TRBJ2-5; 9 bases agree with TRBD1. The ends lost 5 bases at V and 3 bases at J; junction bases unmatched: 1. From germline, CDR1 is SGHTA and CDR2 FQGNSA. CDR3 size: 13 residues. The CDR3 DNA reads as TGTGCCAGCAGCCGGGACAGGGAAGAGACCCAGTACTTC. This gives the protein CASSRDREETQYF.

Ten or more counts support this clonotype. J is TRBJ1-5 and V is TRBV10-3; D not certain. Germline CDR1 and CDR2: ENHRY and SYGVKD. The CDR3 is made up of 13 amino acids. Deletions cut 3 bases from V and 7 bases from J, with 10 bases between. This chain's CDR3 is CAISDEEGQPQHF. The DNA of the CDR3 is TGTGCCATCAGTGACGAGGAGGGACAGCCCCAGCATTTT.

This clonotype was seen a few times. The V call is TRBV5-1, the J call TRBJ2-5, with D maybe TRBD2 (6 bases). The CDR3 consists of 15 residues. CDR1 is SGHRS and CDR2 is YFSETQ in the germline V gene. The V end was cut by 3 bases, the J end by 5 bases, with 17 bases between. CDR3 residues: CASSWDGLRGETQYF. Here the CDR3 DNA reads TGCGCCAGCAGCTGGGACGGGCTCCGGGGGGAGACCCAGTACTTC.

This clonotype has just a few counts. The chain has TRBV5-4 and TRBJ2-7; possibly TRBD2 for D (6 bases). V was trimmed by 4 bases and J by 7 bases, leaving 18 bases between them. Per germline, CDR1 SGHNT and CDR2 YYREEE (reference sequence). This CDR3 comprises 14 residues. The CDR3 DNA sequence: TGTGCCAGCAGCCCCGGGACTGGTTTCGAGGAGCAGTACGTC. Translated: CASSPGTGFEEQYV.

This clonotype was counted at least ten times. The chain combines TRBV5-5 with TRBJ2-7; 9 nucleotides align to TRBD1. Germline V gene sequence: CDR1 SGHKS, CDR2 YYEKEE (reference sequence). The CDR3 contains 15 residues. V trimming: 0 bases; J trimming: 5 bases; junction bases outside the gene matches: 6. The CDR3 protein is CASSLDGDRANEQYV. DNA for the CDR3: TGTGCCAGCAGCTTGGATGGGGACAGGGCGAACGAGCAGTACGTC.

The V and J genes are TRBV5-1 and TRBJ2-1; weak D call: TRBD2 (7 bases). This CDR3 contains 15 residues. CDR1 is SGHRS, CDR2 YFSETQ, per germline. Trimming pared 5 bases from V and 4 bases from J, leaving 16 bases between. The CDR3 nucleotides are TGCGCCAGCAGGGCCCCGGGGGGCCTTTACAATGAGCAGTTCTTC. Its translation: CASRAPGGLYNEQFF.

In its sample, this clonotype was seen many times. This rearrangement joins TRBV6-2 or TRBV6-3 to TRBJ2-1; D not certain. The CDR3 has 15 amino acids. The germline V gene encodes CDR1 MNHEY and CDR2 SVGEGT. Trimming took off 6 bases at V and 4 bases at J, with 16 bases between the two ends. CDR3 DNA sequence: TGTGCCAGCAGAACCGGACCATTAGGGTACAATGAGCAGTTCTTC. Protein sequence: CASRTGPLGYNEQFF.

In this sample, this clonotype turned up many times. The CDR3 is CASRPTMWYRAGTGELFF. The CDR3 DNA reads as TGTGCCAGCAGACCAACCATGTGGTACAGGGCGGGAACCGGGGAGCTGTTTTTT. The genes are TRBV12-3 or TRBV12-4 and TRBJ2-2; D could derive from TRBD1 or TRBD2 (6 bases each). The CDR3 totals 18 residues. Trimming cost V 6 bases and J 5 bases, with 25 bases left between them.

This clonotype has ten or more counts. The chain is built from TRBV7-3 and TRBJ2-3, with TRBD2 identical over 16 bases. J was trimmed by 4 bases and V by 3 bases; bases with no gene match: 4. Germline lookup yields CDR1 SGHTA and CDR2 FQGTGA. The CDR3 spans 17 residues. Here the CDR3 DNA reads TGTGCCAGCAGCTTGGGACTAGCGGGGGGGCAATCAGATACGCAGTATTTT. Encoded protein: CASSLGLAGGQSDTQYF.